This T cell receptor (beta chain) derives from a study of post-analysis software for immune sequencing data. The overall study: Recorded subtypes: relapsing-remitting, secondary progressive, progressive-relapsing; some patients unannotated. Overall study findings and caveats: Samples sharing a preparation batch grouped tightly together when assessed by F measure. A significant reduction in normalized Chao1 diversity was observed in multiple sclerosis patients versus controls. Four or five TRBV segments occurring more often in patients than controls included TRBV5-6, TRBV5-1 and TRBV20-1.

Prepared TCR beta cDNA libraries contained unique molecular identifiers. Each sample of about 0.9 to 11 million input T cells yielded roughly 500,000 cDNA molecules, so each molecule approximated one T cell. TCRdb itself ran the PCR reads through MiXCR, one entry per CDR3 protein. The data hold fewer than 700,000 distinct CDR3 sequences, with about 40% observed a single time. V shed 5 bases, J shed 5 bases, and the junction held 8 bases outside the gene matches. This CDR3 region has 14 residues. Concerning this clonotype itself: Its antigen is undetermined.

The receptor was isolated from a girl between 5 and 17 years old with multiple sclerosis. This chain connects TRBV12-3 or TRBV12-4 to TRBJ2-7; the match to TRBD1 covers 8 bases. Source material: blood. The DNA for the CDR3 is TGTGCCAGCAGTCCCGACAGGGGAAACCACGAGCAGTACTTC. As protein: CASSPDRGNHEQYF.